This T cell receptor (beta chain) is drawn from a study of T cells in Graves' hyperthyroidism and ophthalmopathy. Researchers took RNA transcripts and amplified the TCR beta CDR3 regions from them. The HTBI primer set was used in a first-round RT-PCR of the TCR CDR3. In TCRdb, the multiplex PCR reads were re-called with MiXCR into one record per CDR3 protein. The sample consists of fewer than 250,000 distinct CDR3 sequences, 17% of them appearing once. The germline gives CDR1 MDHEN, CDR2 SYDVKM. With V trimmed by 5 bases and J by 3 bases, 9 bases remained unmatched. CDR3 size: 15 residues. In its sample, this clonotype was seen a few times.

Source material: blood. The rearrangement uses TRBV28 and TRBJ1-2; 7 positions agree with TRBD1. The TCR sequence derives from a man aged 50-59 years with Graves' hyperthyroidism. The CDR3 coding sequence is TGTGCCAGCAGTGCCGACAGGGAGGTGGACTATGGCTACACCTTC. Residues: CASSADREVDYGYTF.